Included here is one T cell receptor (beta chain) sequence, with context. Its target is unknown. The data are from a study of CD8 T cells in Susac syndrome. Sequencing of TCR beta was performed on blood CD8+ and CD4+ T cells. In contrast to the negatively isolated CD8+ and CD4+ T cells, TEMRA cells were FACS-enriched. Study-wide results and caveats: The study acknowledged a relatively small number of individuals in its TCR sequencing and HLA analysis.

Germline CDR1 KGHDR, CDR2 SFDVKD. The CDR3 loop spans 17 amino acids. V lost 1 base, J lost 1 base, and 14 bases lay in between. Random hexamers were used to reverse transcribe the RNA input (about 0.5 to 1 ug). The authors amplified TCR beta CDR3 across 54 Vbeta and 13 Jbeta using immunoSEQ multiplex PCR. TCRdb re-derived calls from the immunoSEQ multiplex PCR reads in MiXCR, one entry per CDR3 protein. The table includes 200,000 to 250,000 distinct CDR3 sequences, about 93% detected once. The TCR originated in a human donor with multiple sclerosis. The chain recombines TRBV24-1 with TRBJ2-3; TRBD2 is a possible D gene (6 bases). Sample: CD8+ T cells from PBMCs. The CDR3 reads CATSDFEGRGGTDTQYF. The DNA for the CDR3 is TGTGCCACCAGTGATTTTGAGGGGCGGGGTGGCACAGATACGCAGTATTTT.